This T cell receptor (beta chain) comes out of a study of cytomegalovirus exposure and HLA in healthy donors. Across the whole study: Among approximately 400 genotyped donors, around 80% fell in the Caucasian-associated ancestry cluster.

A word on this clone: The antigen remains undetermined.

Study results and limitations: An apparent linkage of common viral pathogens to several of the most significant clusters emerged in a later analysis. The analysis excluded some indistinguishable V segments, including TRBV6-2 and TRBV6-3.

The germline V gene encodes CDR1 SGHVS and CDR2 FQNEAQ. The CDR3 contains 17 residues. V lost 1 base and J lost 2, with 15 bases in between. PCR employed 60 Vbeta and 13 Jbeta primers. Sequencing used immunoSEQ multiplex PCR; TCRdb keeps in-frame clones, though not all of them. The table lists around 110,000 clones, roughly 66% of them singletons. What was sequenced was PBMCs. The clonotype was recovered from a man between 18 and 35 years old in good health and CMV-seronegative. The genes are TRBV7-8 and TRBJ2-1, with D tentatively TRBD1 (5 bases). CDR3 DNA sequence: TGTGCCAGCAGCTTAGTCGCAGGGAATAGGGCCTACAATGAGCAGTTCTTC. This gives the protein CASSLVAGNRAYNEQFF.